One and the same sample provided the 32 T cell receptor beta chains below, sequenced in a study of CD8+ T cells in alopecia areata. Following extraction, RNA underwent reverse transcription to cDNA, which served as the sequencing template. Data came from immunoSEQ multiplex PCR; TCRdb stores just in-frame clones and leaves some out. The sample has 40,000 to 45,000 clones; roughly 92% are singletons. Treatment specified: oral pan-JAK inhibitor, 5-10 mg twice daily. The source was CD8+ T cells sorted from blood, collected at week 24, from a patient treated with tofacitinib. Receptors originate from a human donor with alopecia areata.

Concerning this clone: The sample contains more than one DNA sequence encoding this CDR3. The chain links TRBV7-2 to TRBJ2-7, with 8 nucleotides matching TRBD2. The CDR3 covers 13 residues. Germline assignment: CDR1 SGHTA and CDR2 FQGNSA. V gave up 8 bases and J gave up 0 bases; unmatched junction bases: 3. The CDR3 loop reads CASGGGTSYEQYF. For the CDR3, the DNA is TGTGCCAGCGGCGGGGGGACCTCCTACGAGCAGTACTTC.

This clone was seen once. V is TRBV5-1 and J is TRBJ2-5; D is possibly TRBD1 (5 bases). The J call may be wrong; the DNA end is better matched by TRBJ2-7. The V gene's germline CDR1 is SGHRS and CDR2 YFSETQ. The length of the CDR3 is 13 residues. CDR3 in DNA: TGCGCCAGCAGCTTCCGGCAGGGTGACGAGCAGTACTTC. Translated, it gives CASSFRQGDEQYF.

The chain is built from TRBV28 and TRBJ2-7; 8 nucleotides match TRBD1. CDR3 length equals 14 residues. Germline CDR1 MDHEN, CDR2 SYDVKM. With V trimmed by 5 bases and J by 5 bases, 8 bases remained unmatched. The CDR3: CASSPRQGYHEQYF. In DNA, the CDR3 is TGTGCCAGCAGTCCCCGACAGGGGTACCACGAGCAGTACTTC.

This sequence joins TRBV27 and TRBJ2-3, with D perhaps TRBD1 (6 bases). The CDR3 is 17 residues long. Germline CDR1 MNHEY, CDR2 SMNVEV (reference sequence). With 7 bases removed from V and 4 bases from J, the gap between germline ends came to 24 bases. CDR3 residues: CASTLRGNRERADTQYF. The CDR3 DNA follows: TGTGCCAGCACACTTAGGGGCAACAGGGAGAGGGCAGATACGCAGTATTTT.

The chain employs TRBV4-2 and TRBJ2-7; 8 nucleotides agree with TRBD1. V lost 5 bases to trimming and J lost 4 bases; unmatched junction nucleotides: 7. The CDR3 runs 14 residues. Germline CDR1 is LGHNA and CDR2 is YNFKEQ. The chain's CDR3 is CASSSRTGLYEQYF. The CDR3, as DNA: TGTGCCAGCAGCTCCAGGACAGGGCTATACGAGCAGTACTTC.

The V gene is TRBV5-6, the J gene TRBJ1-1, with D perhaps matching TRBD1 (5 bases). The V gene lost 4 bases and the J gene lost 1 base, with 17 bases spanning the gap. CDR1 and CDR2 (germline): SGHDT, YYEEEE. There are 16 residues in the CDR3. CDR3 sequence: CASSLAAGYKNTEAFF. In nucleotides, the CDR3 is TGTGCCAGCAGCCTGGCGGCAGGGTATAAGAACACTGAAGCTTTCTTT.

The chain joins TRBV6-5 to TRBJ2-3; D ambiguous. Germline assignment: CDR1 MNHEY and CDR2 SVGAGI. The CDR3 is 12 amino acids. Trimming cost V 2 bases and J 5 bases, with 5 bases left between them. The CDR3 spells CASSYQGDTQYF. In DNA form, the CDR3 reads TGTGCCAGCAGTTACCAAGGAGATACGCAGTATTTT.

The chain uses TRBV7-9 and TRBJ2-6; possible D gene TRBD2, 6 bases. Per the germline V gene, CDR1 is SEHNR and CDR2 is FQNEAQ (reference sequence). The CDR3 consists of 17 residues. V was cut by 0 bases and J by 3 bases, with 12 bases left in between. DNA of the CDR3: TGTGCCAGCAGCTTAGCCGGCACGGGGGTTGGGGCCAACGTCCTGACTTTC. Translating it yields CASSLAGTGVGANVLTF.

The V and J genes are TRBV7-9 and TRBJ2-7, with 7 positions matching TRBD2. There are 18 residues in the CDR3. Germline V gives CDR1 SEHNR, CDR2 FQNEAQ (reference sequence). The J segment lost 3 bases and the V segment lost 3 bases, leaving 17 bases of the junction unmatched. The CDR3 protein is CASSLGPPRGLVFYEQYF. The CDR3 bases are TGTGCCAGCAGCTTGGGCCCCCCGCGTGGACTAGTGTTCTACGAGCAGTACTTC.

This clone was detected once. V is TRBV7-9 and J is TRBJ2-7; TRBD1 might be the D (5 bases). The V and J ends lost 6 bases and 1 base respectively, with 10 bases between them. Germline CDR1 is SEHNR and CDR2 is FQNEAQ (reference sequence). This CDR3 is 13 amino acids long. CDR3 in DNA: TGTGCCAGCAGGTTCCAGGGATCCTACGAGCAGTACTTC. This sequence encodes CASRFQGSYEQYF.

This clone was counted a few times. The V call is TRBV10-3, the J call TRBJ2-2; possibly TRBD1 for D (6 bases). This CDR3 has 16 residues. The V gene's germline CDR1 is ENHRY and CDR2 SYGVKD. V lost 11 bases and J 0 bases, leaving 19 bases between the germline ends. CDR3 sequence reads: CAPRRQGSTNTGELFF. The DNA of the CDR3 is TGTGCCCCCCGGAGGCAGGGGTCCACGAACACCGGGGAGCTGTTTTTT.

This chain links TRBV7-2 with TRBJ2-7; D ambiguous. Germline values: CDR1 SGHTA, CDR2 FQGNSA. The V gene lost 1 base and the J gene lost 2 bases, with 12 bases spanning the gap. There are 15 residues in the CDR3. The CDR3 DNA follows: TGTGCCAGCAGCTTAGGACCGGGTTTTGCCTACGAGCAGTACTTC. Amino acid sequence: CASSLGPGFAYEQYF.

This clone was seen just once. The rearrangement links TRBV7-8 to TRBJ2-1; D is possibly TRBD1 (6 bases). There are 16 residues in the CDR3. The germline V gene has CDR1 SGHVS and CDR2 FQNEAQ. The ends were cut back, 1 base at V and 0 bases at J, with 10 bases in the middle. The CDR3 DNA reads TGTGCCAGCAGCTTAGGGGGACATAGCTCCTACAATGAGCAGTTCTTC. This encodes CASSLGGHSSYNEQFF. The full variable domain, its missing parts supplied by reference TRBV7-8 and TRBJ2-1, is GAGVSQSPRYKVAKRGQDVALRCDPISGHVSLFWYQQALGQGPEFLTYFQNEAQLDKSGLPSDRFFAERPEGSVSTLKIQRTQQEDSAVYLCASSLGGHSSYNEQFFGPGTRLTVL.

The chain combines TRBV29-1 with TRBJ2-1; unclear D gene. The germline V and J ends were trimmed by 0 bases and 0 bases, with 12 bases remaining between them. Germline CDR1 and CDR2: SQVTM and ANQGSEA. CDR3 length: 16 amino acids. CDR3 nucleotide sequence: TGCAGCGTTGAAGATCAACCAGATAGCTCCTACAATGAGCAGTTCTTC. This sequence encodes CSVEDQPDSSYNEQFF.

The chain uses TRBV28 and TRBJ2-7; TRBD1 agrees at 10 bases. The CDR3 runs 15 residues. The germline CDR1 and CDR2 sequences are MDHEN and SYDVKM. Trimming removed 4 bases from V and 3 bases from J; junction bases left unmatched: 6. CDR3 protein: CASSWTGGSLYEQYF. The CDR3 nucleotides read TGTGCCAGCAGTTGGACAGGGGGTTCTCTCTACGAGCAGTACTTC. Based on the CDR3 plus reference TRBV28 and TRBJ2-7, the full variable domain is DVKVTQSSRYLVKRTGEKVFLECVQDMDHENMFWYRQDPGLGLRLIYFSYDVKMKEKGDIPEGYSVSREKKERFSLILESASTNQTSMYLCASSWTGGSLYEQYFGPGTRLTVT.

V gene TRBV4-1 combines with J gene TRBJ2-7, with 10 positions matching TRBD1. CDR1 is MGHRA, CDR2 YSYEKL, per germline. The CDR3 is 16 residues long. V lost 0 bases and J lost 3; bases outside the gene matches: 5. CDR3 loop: CASSQEPTGGYYEQYF. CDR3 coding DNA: TGCGCCAGCAGCCAAGAACCGACAGGGGGCTACTACGAGCAGTACTTC.

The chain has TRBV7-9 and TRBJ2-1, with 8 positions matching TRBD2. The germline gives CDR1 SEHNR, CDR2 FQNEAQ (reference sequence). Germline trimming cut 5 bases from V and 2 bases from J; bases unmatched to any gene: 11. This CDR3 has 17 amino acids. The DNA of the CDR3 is TGTGCCAGCAGCCTACCTAAAGGCGGGGGGCCCTACAATGAGCAGTTCTTC. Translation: CASSLPKGGGPYNEQFF.

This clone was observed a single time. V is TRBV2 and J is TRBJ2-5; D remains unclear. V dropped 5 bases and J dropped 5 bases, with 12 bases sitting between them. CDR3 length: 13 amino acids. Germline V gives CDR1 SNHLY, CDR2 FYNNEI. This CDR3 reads CASSPWSLETQYF. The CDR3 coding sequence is TGTGCCAGCAGTCCTTGGTCGCTGGAGACCCAGTACTTC.

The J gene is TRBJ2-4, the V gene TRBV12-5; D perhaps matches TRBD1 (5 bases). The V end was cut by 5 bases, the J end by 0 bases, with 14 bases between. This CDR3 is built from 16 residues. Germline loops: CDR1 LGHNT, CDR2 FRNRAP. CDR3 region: CASGPSGILAKNIQYF. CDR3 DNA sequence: TGTGCTAGTGGTCCTTCAGGGATATTAGCCAAAAACATTCAGTACTTC.

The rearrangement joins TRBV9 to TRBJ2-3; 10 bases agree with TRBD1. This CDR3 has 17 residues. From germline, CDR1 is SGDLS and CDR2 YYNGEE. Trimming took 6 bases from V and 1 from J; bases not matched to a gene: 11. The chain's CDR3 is CASTPFGGTGGTDTQYF. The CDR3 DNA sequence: TGTGCCAGCACCCCCTTTGGGGGGACAGGGGGCACAGATACGCAGTATTTT.

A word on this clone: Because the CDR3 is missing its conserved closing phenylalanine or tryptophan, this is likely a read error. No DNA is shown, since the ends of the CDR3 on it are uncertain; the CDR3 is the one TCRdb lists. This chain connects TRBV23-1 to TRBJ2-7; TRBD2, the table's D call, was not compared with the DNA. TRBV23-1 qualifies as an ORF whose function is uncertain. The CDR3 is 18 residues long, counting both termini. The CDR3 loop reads CASSLITGTPYECRIRKP.

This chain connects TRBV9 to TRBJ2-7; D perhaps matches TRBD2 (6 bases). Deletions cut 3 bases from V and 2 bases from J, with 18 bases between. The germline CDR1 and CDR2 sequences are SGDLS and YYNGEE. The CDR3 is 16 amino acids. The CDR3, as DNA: TGTGCCAGCAGCGGTGGAGGGACCGCAAAGACCTACGAGCAGTACTTC. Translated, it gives CASSGGGTAKTYEQYF.

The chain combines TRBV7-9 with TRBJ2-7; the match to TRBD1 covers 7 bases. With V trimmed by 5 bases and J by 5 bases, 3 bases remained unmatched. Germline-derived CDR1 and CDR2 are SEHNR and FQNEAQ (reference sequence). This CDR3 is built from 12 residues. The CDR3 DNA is TGTGCCAGCAGCGGTCAGGGGGACGAGCAGTACTTC. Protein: CASSGQGDEQYF.

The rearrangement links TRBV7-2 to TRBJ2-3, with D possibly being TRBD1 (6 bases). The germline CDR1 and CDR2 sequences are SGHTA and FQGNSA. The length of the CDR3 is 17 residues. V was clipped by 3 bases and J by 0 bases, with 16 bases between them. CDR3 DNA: TGTGCCAGCAGCTTCCCCCGGGACACACCTAGCACAGATACGCAGTATTTT. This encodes CASSFPRDTPSTDTQYF.

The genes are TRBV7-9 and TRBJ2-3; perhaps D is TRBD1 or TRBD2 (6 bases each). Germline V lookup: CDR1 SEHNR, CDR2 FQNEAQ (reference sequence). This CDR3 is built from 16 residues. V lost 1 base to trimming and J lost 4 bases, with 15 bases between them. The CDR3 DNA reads TGTGCCAGCAGCTTAGTTGGATCGGGGGCCGCAGATACGCAGTATTTT. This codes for CASSLVGSGAADTQYF.

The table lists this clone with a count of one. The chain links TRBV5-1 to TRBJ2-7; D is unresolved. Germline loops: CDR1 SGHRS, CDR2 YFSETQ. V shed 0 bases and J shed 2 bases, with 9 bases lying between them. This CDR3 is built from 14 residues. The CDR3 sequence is CASSLGMETYEQYF. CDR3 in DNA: TGCGCCAGCAGCTTGGGAATGGAAACCTACGAGCAGTACTTC. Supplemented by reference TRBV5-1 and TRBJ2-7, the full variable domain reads KAGVTQTPRYLIKTRGQQVTLSCSPISGHRSVSWYQQTPGQGLQFLFEYFSETQRNKGNFPGRFSGRQFSNSRSEMNVSTLELGDSALYLCASSLGMETYEQYFGPGTRLTVT.

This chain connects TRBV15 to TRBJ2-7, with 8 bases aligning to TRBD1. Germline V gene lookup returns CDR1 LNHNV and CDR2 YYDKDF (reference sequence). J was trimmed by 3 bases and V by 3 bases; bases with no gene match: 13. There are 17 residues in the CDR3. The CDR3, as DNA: TGTGCCACCAGCAGCTACCTAGATGCGGGACAGGTCTACGAGCAGTACTTC. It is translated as CATSSYLDAGQVYEQYF.

CDR3 in amino acids: CASSSMAPQETQYF. The CDR3 DNA follows: TGTGCCAGCTCCTCGATGGCCCCCCAAGAGACCCAGTACTTC. The chain is built from TRBV9 and TRBJ2-5, with D unresolved. The V gene lost 7 bases and the J gene lost 1 base, with 14 bases spanning the gap. The length of the CDR3 is 14 residues. Germline V gives CDR1 SGDLS, CDR2 YYNGEE.

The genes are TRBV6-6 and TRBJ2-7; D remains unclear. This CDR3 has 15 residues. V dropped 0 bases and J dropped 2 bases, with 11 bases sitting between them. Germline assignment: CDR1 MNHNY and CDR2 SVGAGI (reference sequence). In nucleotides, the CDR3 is TGTGCCAGCAGTTACTCGGCCTCTTCGCCCTACGAGCAGTACTTC. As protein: CASSYSASSPYEQYF.

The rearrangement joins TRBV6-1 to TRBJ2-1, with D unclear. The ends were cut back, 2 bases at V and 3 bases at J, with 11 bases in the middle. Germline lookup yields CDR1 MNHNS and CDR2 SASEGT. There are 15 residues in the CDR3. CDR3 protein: CASSERTDGYNEQFF. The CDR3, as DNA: TGTGCCAGCAGTGAAAGGACCGACGGCTACAATGAGCAGTTCTTC.

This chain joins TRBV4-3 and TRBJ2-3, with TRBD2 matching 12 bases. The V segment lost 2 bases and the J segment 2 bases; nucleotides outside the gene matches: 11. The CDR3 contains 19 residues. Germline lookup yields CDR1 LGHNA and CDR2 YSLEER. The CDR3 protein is CASSQLAGGLGADTDTQYF. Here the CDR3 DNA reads TGCGCCAGCAGCCAACTAGCGGGGGGGCTCGGAGCAGACACAGATACGCAGTATTTT.

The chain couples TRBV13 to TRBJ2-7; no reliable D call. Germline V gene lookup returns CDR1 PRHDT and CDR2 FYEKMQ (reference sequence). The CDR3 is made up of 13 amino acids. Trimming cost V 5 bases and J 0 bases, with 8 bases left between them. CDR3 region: CASSAKSSYEQYF. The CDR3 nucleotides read TGTGCCAGCAGCGCAAAGAGCTCCTACGAGCAGTACTTC.